This TCR beta chain stems from a study of cytomegalovirus exposure and HLA in healthy donors. This clone has just a few counts. J was trimmed by 9 bases and V by 0 bases; bases with no gene match: 6. CDR3 size: 15 residues. CDR1 is LNHDA, CDR2 SQIVND, per germline (reference sequence). Primers: 60 Vbeta forward and 13 Jbeta reverse. Assay used: immunoSEQ multiplex PCR; TCRdb lists only in-frame clones, some missing. This table has around 170,000 clones, about 77% appearing once. The genes are TRBV19 and TRBJ2-4; 9 positions match TRBD1. This TCR came from a man in his sixties in good health and CMV-seronegative. The specimen was PBMCs. The CDR3 DNA is TGTGCCAGTAGTATAGATGGGACAGGGCATGGCATTCAGTACTTC. Translating it yields CASSIDGTGHGIQYF.